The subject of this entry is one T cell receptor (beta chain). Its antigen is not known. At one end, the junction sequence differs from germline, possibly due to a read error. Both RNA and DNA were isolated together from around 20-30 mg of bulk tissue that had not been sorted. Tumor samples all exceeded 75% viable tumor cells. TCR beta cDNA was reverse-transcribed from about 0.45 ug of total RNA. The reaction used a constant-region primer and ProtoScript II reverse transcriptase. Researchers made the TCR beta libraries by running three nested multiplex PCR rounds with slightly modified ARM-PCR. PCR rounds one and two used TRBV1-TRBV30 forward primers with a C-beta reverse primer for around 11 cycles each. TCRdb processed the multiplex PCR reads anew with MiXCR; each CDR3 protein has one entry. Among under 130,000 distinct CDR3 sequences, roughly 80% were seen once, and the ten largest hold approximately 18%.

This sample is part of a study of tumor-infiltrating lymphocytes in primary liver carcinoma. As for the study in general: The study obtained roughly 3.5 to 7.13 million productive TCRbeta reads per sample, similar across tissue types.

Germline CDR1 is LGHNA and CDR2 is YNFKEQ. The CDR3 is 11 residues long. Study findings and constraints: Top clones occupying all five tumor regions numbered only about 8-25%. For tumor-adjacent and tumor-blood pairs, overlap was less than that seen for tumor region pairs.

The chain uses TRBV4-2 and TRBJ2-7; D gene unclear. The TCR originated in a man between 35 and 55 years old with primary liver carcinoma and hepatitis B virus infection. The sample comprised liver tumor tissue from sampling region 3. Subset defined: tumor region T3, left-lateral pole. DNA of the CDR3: TGTACCAGCAGCCAAGGGAACGAGCAGTACTTC. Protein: CTSSQGNEQYF.